This passage covers 8 T cell receptor beta chains from one sample sequenced in a study of response to subunit inactivated influenza vaccine. Each CDR3 protein gets one entry after TCRdb re-called the RT-PCR reads with MiXCR. The table includes roughly 790,000 distinct CDR3 sequences, about 20% detected once. The sample in question was PBMCs from blood, obtained roughly 5 days after vaccination. Receptors originate from a middle-aged man who received an inactivated influenza vaccine.

This sequence joins TRBV20-1 and TRBJ2-7, with unresolved D. Germline-derived CDR1 and CDR2 are DFQATT and SNEGSKA (reference sequence). The CDR3 contains 14 residues. Trimming took off 7 bases at V and 0 bases at J, with 16 bases between the two ends. CDR3 amino acids: CSGTTVQTSYEQYF. Here the CDR3 DNA reads TGCAGTGGCACAACGGTGCAGACCTCCTACGAGCAGTACTTC.

The chain recombines TRBV4-1 with TRBJ2-5; no clear D gene. V lost 1 base, J lost 5 bases, and 14 bases lay in between. The CDR3 contains 15 residues. CDR1 is MGHRA and CDR2 is YSYEKL in the germline V gene. CDR3 DNA: TGCGCCAGCAGCCAAGTGGGCCTGGAGAGGGAGACCCAGTACTTC. This encodes CASSQVGLERETQYF.

The V and J genes are TRBV20-1 and TRBJ2-7; 10 bases fit TRBD2. Trimming removed 0 bases from V and 2 bases from J; junction bases left unmatched: 7. This CDR3 has 16 amino acids. The germline CDR1 and CDR2 sequences are DFQATT and SNEGSKA (reference sequence). CDR3 sequence reads: CSARDVLAGPTYEQYF. In DNA form, the CDR3 reads TGCAGTGCTAGAGATGTACTAGCGGGGCCTACCTACGAGCAGTACTTC.

This clonotype appeared a few times. This chain connects TRBV29-1 to TRBJ2-5, with TRBD1 identical over 11 bases. In germline, CDR1 is SQVTM, CDR2 ANQGSEA. The V segment lost 7 bases and the J segment 4 bases; nucleotides outside the gene matches: 8. CDR3 length equals 14 residues. CDR3 region: CSGLRDRGGETQYF. In DNA, the CDR3 is TGCAGCGGCCTCCGGGACAGGGGGGGAGAGACCCAGTACTTC.

The J gene is TRBJ1-2, the V gene TRBV12-3 or TRBV12-4; D ambiguous. Trimming left V 4 bases short and J 2 bases short, with 14 bases between. The CDR3 is 15 residues long. For the CDR3, the DNA is TGTGCCAGCAGTTACCTGAAGAAACGGAACTATGGCTACACCTTC. This sequence encodes CASSYLKKRNYGYTF.

Regarding this clonotype: The junction departs from germline at one end; a sequencing error may be responsible. The chain recombines TRBV7-7 with TRBJ1-5; the D is unclear. The CDR3 length is 12 residues. Germline V gene data show CDR1 as SSHAT and CDR2 as FNYEAQ (reference sequence). In DNA form, the CDR3 reads TGTGCTAGCACCACTGGAATGCAGCCCCAGCATTTT. This codes for CASTTGMQPQHF.

This clonotype occurred once. The gene calls are TRBV6-5 and TRBJ1-1; D is undetermined. Trimming removed 3 bases from V and 1 base from J, with 9 bases in between. The CDR3 runs to 14 residues. Germline CDR1 MNHEY, CDR2 SVGAGI. CDR3 loop: CASSYVQTNTEAFF. The DNA of the CDR3 is TGTGCCAGCAGTTATGTGCAGACGAACACTGAAGCTTTCTTT.

The rearrangement joins TRBV5-1 to TRBJ2-7, with D perhaps TRBD1 (6 bases). Germline CDR1 and CDR2: SGHRS and YFSETQ. V was cut by 0 bases and J by 2 bases, with 15 bases left in between. CDR3 size: 16 residues. Here the CDR3 reads CASSLAGQGFPYEQYF. The DNA of the CDR3 is TGCGCCAGCAGCTTGGCCGGGCAGGGGTTCCCCTACGAGCAGTACTTC.